This entry features one T cell receptor (beta chain) sequence. Other nucleotide sequences from this sample produce the same CDR3. TCRdb's copy holds only in-frame clones and misses some; the assay was immunoSEQ multiplex PCR. The sample consists of about 1.1 million clones, 77% of them appearing once. The split of CD4+ cells yielded CD45RA+ naive and CD45RA-negative memory subsets. The length of the CDR3 is 13 residues. With 2 bases removed from V and 5 bases from J, the gap between germline ends came to 10 bases. Germline CDR1 is SGDLS and CDR2 is YYNGEE. The data were obtained in a study of shared clonotypes between healthy human individuals.

This TCR came from a man younger than 35 in good health. Some clones in this sample may be carry-over from other donors' samples. The sample taken for sequencing was memory CD4+ T cells from PBMCs. Described subset: CD45RA-negative fraction. The rearrangement joins TRBV9 to TRBJ1-1; a weak D match, TRBD1 (6 bases). The CDR3 bases are TGTGCCAGCAGCGTCGACACAGGGACTGAAGCTTTCTTT. This encodes CASSVDTGTEAFF.